This T cell receptor (beta chain) was documented in a study of response to subunit inactivated influenza vaccine (dated by TCRdb to between 2018 and 2020). For context, the study as a whole: To follow how T cells responded to a trivalent subunit inactivated influenza vaccine, the researchers relied on deep quantitative profiling of the T cell receptor repertoire. What the authors observed across the whole study: It was suggested by the authors that each seasonal influenza vaccination may recruit only a limited number of new T cells.

On this clonotype itself: The antigen this receptor binds is unknown. No much larger clone is present one base from it, and per-base qualities are unavailable.

CDR3 length: 15 amino acids, cysteine to phenylalanine. The only DNA kept is the CDR3, 45 bases in frame from the first base. Trimming accounts for 4 bases at V and 8 bases at J, while the number of junction bases matched to no gene is 12. CDR1 and CDR2 were assigned from the germline V gene (reference sequence) as SGHKS and YYEKEE. Library preparation was by RT-PCR. Sequenced using an Illumina HiSeq 2500. The raw public reads went through TCRdb reprocessing: fastp at Q25, MiXCR clone calling, in-frame beta chains kept. Every CDR3 protein is listed once, alongside the most common genes and DNA of its rows. The sample contains some 600,000 distinct CDR3 sequences, around 15% of them found a single time. Approximately 7.6% of the sample goes to the ten largest clones.

The chain links TRBV5-5 with TRBJ2-1, and 7 bases in between align with TRBD1. The sequence was obtained from a man aged 50 to 59 who received an inactivated influenza vaccine. Donor details come from another sample of the same person, matched by shared clones. The sample consisted of PBMCs from blood, taken 14 to 15 days before vaccination. The nucleotides are TGTGCCAGCAGCCACAGGGGTTTAAATTCGGATGAGCAGTTCTTC. This yields the protein CASSHRGLNSDEQFF.